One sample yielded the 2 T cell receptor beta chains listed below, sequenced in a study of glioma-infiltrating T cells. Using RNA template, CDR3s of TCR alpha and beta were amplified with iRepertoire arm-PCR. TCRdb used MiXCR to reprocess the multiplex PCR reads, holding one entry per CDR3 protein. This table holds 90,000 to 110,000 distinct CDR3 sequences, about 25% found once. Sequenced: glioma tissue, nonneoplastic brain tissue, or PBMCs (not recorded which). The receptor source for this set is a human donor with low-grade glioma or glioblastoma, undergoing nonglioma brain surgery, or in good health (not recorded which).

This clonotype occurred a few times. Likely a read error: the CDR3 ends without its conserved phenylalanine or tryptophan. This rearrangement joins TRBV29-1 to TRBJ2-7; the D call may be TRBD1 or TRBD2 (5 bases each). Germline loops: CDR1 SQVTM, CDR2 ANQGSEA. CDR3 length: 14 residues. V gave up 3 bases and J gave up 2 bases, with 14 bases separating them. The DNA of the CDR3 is TGCAGCGTTGAGATGGGGGAATCGACCTACGAGCAGTACTCC. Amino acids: CSVEMGESTYEQYS.

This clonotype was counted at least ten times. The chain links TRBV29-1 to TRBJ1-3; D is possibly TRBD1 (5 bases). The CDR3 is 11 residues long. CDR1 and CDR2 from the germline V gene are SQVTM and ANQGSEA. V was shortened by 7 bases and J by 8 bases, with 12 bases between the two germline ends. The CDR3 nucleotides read TGCAGCGCCCTCCTGGGGGACACCATATATTTT. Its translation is CSALLGDTIYF.